A selection of T cell receptor beta chains follows, all from one sample in a study of blood T cell repertoires in COVID-19. TCRdb's table, derived via immunoSEQ multiplex PCR, lists solely in-frame clones and lacks some. Here the sample spans around 230,000 clones, 75% to 85% being singletons. The sample taken for sequencing was peripheral blood. The receptor set was obtained from a man in his forties who had recovered from COVID-19. Both conserved end residues are part of each CDR3. A D gene is named only where the DNA matches it firmly. Not every row has a clone size; where given, it reads once, few, many or a size class.

j_call: TRBJ1-1
d_call: .
v_call: TRBV29-1
clone_size: .
cdr3_nt: TGCAGCGTTTACACAGGGACCACTGAAGCTTTCTTT
cdr3_aa: CSVYTGTTEAFF

j_call: TRBJ2-4
d_call: .
v_call: TRBV30
clone_size: few
cdr3_nt: TGTGCCTGGAGTCCCCCTAGGTTAGCCAAAAACATTCAGTACTTC
cdr3_aa: CAWSPPRLAKNIQYF

j_call: TRBJ2-3
d_call: TRBD1
v_call: TRBV2
clone_size: .
cdr3_nt: TGTGCCAGCTCAGGGACAGGGAGGGCAGATACGCAGTATTTT
cdr3_aa: CASSGTGRADTQYF

j_call: TRBJ2-1
d_call: .
v_call: TRBV10-1
clone_size: .
cdr3_nt: TGCGCCAGCAGTGTGTTAGCAGGAGGGAATGAGCAGTTCTTC
cdr3_aa: CASSVLAGGNEQFF

j_call: TRBJ1-1
d_call: .
v_call: TRBV6-2/TRBV6-3
clone_size: once
cdr3_nt: TGTGCCAGCAGTGCACAGGGTGGGCGCACTGAAGCTTTCTTT
cdr3_aa: CASSAQGGRTEAFF

j_call: TRBJ2-5
d_call: TRBD2
v_call: TRBV19
clone_size: .
cdr3_nt: TGTGCCACCCCCGGAGCGGGAGGCGAGACCCAGTACTTC
cdr3_aa: CATPGAGGETQYF

j_call: TRBJ2-3
d_call: TRBD1
v_call: TRBV11-2
clone_size: .
cdr3_nt: TGTGCCAGCAGCCTACAGACAGGGGCAGATACGCAGTATTTT
cdr3_aa: CASSLQTGADTQYF

j_call: TRBJ1-1
d_call: TRBD1
v_call: TRBV4-1
clone_size: few
cdr3_nt: TGCGCCAGCAGCCTGCTAACAGGGGACACTGAAGCTTTCTTT
cdr3_aa: CASSLLTGDTEAFF

j_call: TRBJ2-7
d_call: TRBD2
v_call: TRBV10-2
clone_size: .
cdr3_nt: TGCGCCAGCAGTGGAACTAGCGGAAGCTACGAGCAGTACTTC
cdr3_aa: CASSGTSGSYEQYF

j_call: TRBJ1-1
d_call: TRBD1
v_call: TRBV11-2
clone_size: .
cdr3_nt: TGTGCCAGCAGCCCCAGACAGGGTGTGAACACTGAAGCTTTCTTT
cdr3_aa: CASSPRQGVNTEAFF

j_call: TRBJ2-1
d_call: TRBD1
v_call: TRBV6-2/TRBV6-3
clone_size: few
cdr3_nt: TGTGCCAGCAGTTTTGGCCAGGGGGATTACAATGAGCAGTTCTTC
cdr3_aa: CASSFGQGDYNEQFF

j_call: TRBJ1-2
d_call: .
v_call: TRBV10-1
clone_size: few
cdr3_nt: TGCGCCAGCGGGCGGCGGGGACGAGCTAACTATGGCTACACCTTC
cdr3_aa: CASGRRGRANYGYTF

j_call: TRBJ2-7
d_call: .
v_call: TRBV5-6
clone_size: .
cdr3_nt: TGTGCCAGCAGCCGGAGCCGCTACGAGCAGTACTTC
cdr3_aa: CASSRSRYEQYF

j_call: TRBJ2-2
d_call: .
v_call: TRBV10-3
clone_size: few
cdr3_nt: TGTGCCATCAGCTCTGGGGGCCAGTTCGCGAACACCGGGGAGCTGTTTTTT
cdr3_aa: CAISSGGQFANTGELFF

j_call: TRBJ1-2
d_call: TRBD1
v_call: TRBV7-2
clone_size: few
cdr3_nt: TGTGCCAGCAGCCCCGCCGGGACAGGGTATGGCTACACCTTC
cdr3_aa: CASSPAGTGYGYTF

j_call: TRBJ2-3
d_call: TRBD2
v_call: TRBV7-9
clone_size: .
cdr3_nt: TGTGCCAGCAGCTTAGGACGGCGGCAGCGGGAGTCAGATACGCAGTATTTT
cdr3_aa: CASSLGRRQRESDTQYF

j_call: TRBJ2-1
d_call: TRBD1
v_call: TRBV6-1
clone_size: .
cdr3_nt: TGTGCCAGCAGTGATCTGGCACAGGGGCTCTACAATGAGCAGTTCTTC
cdr3_aa: CASSDLAQGLYNEQFF

j_call: TRBJ2-7
d_call: .
v_call: TRBV7-9
clone_size: .
cdr3_nt: TGTGCCAGCAGCTTGGTACGGAGGATCTACGAGCAGTACTTC
cdr3_aa: CASSLVRRIYEQYF